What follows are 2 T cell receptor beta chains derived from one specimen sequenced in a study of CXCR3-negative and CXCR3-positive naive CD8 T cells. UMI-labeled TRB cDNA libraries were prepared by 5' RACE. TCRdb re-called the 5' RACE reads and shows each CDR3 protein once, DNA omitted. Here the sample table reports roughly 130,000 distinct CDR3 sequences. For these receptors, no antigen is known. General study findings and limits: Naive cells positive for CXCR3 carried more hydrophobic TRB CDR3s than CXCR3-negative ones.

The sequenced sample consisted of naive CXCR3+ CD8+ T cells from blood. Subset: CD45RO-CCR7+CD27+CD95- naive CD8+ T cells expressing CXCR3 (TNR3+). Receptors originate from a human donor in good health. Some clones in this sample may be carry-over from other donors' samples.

The CDR3 reads CASSLPENYGYTF. This rearrangement joins TRBV7-9 to TRBJ1-2. The CDR3 is 13 amino acids. Per germline, CDR1 SEHNR and CDR2 FQNEAQ (reference sequence). Looking up the rest from reference TRBV7-9 and TRBJ1-2 gives the full variable domain: DTGVSQNPRHKITKRGQNVTFRCDPISEHNRLYWYRQTLGQGPEFLTYFQNEAQLEKSRLLSDRFSAERPKGSFSTLEIQRTEQGDSAMYLCASSLPENYGYTFGSGTRLTVV.

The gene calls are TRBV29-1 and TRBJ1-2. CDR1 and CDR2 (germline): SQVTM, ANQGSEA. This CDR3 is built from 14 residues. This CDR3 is CSTWTALEGYGYTF.